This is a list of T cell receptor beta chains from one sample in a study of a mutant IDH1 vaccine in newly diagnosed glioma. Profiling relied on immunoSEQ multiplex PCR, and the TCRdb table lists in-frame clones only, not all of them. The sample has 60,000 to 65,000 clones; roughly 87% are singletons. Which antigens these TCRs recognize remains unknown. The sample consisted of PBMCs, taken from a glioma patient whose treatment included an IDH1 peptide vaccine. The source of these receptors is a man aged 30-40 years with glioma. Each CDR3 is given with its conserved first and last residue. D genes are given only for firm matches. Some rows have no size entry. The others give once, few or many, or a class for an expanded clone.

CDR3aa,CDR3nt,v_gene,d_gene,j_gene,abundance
CASSIQAGGRQPQHF,TGTGCCAGTAGTATTCAGGCAGGGGGCCGGCAGCCCCAGCATTTT,TRBV19,TRBD1,TRBJ1-5,few
CASSGTSGGMYVDTGELFF,TGTGCCAGCAGCGGGACTAGCGGGGGGATGTATGTCGACACCGGGGAGCTGTTTTTT,TRBV7-9,TRBD2,TRBJ2-2,.
CASRRDSHFLAGYTF,TGTGCCAGTAGGCGGGACTCCCATTTCTTGGCTGGCTACACCTTC,TRBV19,.,TRBJ1-2,.
CARREQEGLYNSPLHF,TGTGCCCGCCGAGAACAGGAGGGTCTCTATAATTCACCCCTCCACTTT,TRBV2,.,TRBJ1-6,.
CAAGPPGREKLFF,TGTGCCGCCGGGCCGCCGGGTAGAGAAAAACTGTTTTTT,TRBV15,.,TRBJ1-4,.
CSAQRWEQFF,TGCAGTGCCCAGCGATGGGAGCAGTTCTTC,TRBV20-1,.,TRBJ2-1,.
CASSLRQGREKLFF,TGTGCCAGCAGTTTAAGGCAGGGGCGAGAAAAACTGTTTTTT,TRBV28,.,TRBJ1-4,once
CASSLTSGDQLDTQYF,TGTGCCAGCAGCTTAACTAGCGGCGATCAGCTGGATACGCAGTATTTT,TRBV7-6,TRBD2,TRBJ2-3,.
CASRRVQGSNEQYF,TGTGCCAGTAGGAGGGTTCAGGGGTCGAACGAGCAGTACTTC,TRBV19,.,TRBJ2-7,.
CSHKGLTAGNEKLFF,TGTTCACATAAAGGGCTCACAGCGGGTAATGAAAAACTGTTTTTT,TRBV6-4,.,TRBJ1-4,.
CASSLAENYGYTF,TGCGCCAGCAGCTTGGCAGAAAACTATGGCTACACCTTC,TRBV5-1,.,TRBJ1-2,once
CASYGGDYEQYF,TGCGCCAGCTACGGGGGTGATTACGAGCAGTACTTC,TRBV10-1,.,TRBJ2-7,.
CASRSILGAWNSPLHF,TGTGCCAGCAGATCCATTCTTGGGGCATGGAATTCACCCCTCCACTTT,TRBV28,.,TRBJ1-6,.
CASSSKGYYGYTF,TGTGCCAGCAGTAGTAAGGGGTACTATGGCTACACCTTC,TRBV2,.,TRBJ1-2,.
CASSSTWGNKNIQYF,TGTGCCAGCAGTTCGACATGGGGAAACAAAAACATTCAGTACTTC,TRBV5-6,.,TRBJ2-4,.
CASSIVAGGQKNIQYF,TGTGCCAGTAGTATTGTAGCGGGGGGCCAAAAAAACATTCAGTACTTC,TRBV19,TRBD2,TRBJ2-4,.
CASSLGGRTGELFF,TGTGCCAGCAGTTTGGGGGGGCGCACCGGGGAGCTGTTTTTT,TRBV28,.,TRBJ2-2,.
CASSDYAGGYGYTF,TGTGCCAGCAGTGACTACGCCGGTGGCTATGGCTACACCTTC,TRBV6-4,.,TRBJ1-2,.
CASSSRMNTGELFF,TGTGCCAGCAGTTCTAGGATGAACACCGGGGAGCTGTTTTTT,TRBV2,.,TRBJ2-2,.
CASSWAGVRETQYF,TGCGCCAGCTCCTGGGCAGGGGTTCGGGAGACCCAGTACTTC,TRBV5-1,.,TRBJ2-5,.
CASSETGSGNTIYF,TGTGCCAGCAGCGAGACAGGCTCTGGAAACACCATATATTTT,TRBV9,.,TRBJ1-3,.
CASSSFYEQYF,TGTGCCAGCAGCTCCTTCTACGAGCAGTACTTC,TRBV7-2,.,TRBJ2-7,.
CASTQGGSGNTIYF,TGTGCCAGTACCCAGGGGGGGAGCGGAAACACCATATATTTT,TRBV19,TRBD1,TRBJ1-3,.
CASSKSRVQPQHF,TGTGCCAGCAGCAAATCAAGGGTTCAGCCCCAGCATTTT,TRBV7-2,.,TRBJ1-5,few
CASSDASGGTDTQYF,TGTGCCAGCAGCGATGCTAGCGGGGGCACAGATACGCAGTATTTT,TRBV7-9,TRBD2,TRBJ2-3,.
CASSEVPGVAYEQYF,TGTGCCAGCAGTGAAGTCCCGGGGGTTGCCTACGAGCAGTACTTC,TRBV2,.,TRBJ2-7,.